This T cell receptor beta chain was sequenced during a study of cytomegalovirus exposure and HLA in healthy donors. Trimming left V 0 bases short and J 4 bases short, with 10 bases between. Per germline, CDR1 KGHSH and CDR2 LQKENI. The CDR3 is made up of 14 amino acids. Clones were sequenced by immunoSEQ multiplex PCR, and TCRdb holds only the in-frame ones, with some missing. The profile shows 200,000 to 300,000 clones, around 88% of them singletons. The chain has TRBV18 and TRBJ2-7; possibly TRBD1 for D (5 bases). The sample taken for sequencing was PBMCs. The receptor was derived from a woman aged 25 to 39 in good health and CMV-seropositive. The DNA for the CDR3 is TGTGCCAGCTCACCACCTCAGGGAAATTACGAGCAGTACTTC. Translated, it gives CASSPPQGNYEQYF.